Reported below is one T cell receptor beta chain. This sample is drawn from a study of control samples from healthy donors and cancer patients. Clones were read by immunoSEQ multiplex PCR, and TCRdb kept only the in-frame ones, dropping some. The sample contains 110,000 or so clones, just over 90% of which appear only once. The sequence was obtained from a human donor in good health. The donor label of this sample is uncertain. The material sequenced was blood.

DNA for the CDR3: TGTGCCAGCAGCTTTGGGGGAGCCGAGCAGTACGTC. It is translated as CASSFGGAEQYV. The gene calls are TRBV7-9 and TRBJ2-7; either TRBD1 or TRBD2 may supply D (5 bases each). V lost 3 bases and J 6 bases, leaving 9 bases between the germline ends. Germline V gives CDR1 SEHNR, CDR2 FQNEAQ (reference sequence). The CDR3 spans 12 residues.